This T cell receptor (beta chain) was obtained from a study of T cell responses to AZD1222 COVID-19 vaccine. Germline values: CDR1 GTSNPN, CDR2 SVGIG (reference sequence). J lost 3 bases, V lost 8 bases, and 1 base had no gene match. The CDR3 has 11 amino acids. Sequencing was performed with immunoSEQ multiplex PCR; in TCRdb, only in-frame clones are kept and a portion is missing. The sample has around 130,000 clones, 75% to 95% seen once. The V and J genes are TRBV30 and TRBJ1-1; 9 nucleotides agree with TRBD1. Specimen: peripheral blood, collected 28 days after the second AZD1222 dose. The clonotype originates from an adult who received the AZD1222 COVID-19 vaccine. DNA for the CDR3: TGTGCCGGACAGGGGTACACTGAAGCTTTCTTT. It yields the protein CAGQGYTEAFF.